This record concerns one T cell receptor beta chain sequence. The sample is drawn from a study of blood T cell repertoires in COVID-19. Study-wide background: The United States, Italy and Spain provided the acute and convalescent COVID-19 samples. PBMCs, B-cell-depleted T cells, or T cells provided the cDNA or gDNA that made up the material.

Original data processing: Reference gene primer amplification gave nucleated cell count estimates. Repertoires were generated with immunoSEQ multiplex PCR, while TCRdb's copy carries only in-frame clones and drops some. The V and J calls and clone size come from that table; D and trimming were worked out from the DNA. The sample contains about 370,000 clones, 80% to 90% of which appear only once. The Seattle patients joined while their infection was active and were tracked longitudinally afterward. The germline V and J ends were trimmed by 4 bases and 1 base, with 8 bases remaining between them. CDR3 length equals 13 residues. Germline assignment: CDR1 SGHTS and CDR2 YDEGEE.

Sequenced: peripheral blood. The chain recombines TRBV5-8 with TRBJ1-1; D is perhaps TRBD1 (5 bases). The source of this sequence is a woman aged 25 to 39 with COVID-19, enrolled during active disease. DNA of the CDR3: TGTGCCAGCAGCGTAGGACAGAACACTGAAGCTTTCTTT. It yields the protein CASSVGQNTEAFF.